Described below is a single T cell receptor (beta chain) sequence and its context. Antigen unknown. Researchers ran the PCR with 60 Vbeta and 13 Jbeta primers. Sequencing used immunoSEQ multiplex PCR; TCRdb keeps in-frame clones, though not all of them. This table has almost 200,000 clones, more than 75% appearing once. This CDR3 is built from 18 residues. CDR1 LNHDA and CDR2 SQIVND come from the germline V gene (reference sequence). Trimming cost V 5 bases and J 5 bases, with 25 bases left between them. This entry comes from a study of cytomegalovirus exposure and HLA in healthy donors. Whole-study results and caveats: Rare sequences made up most TCRs, while some public TCRs were found in many donors. Researchers reported in a later analysis that a missense DCLRE1C variant was tied to TCR beta V- and J-gene trimming. In a later analysis, common viral pathogens appeared linked to several of the most significant clusters.

Sequencing used PBMCs. The chain joins TRBV19 to TRBJ1-5; D is undetermined. This clonotype originated in a male donor in good health and CMV-seropositive. Written as DNA, the CDR3 is TGTGCCAGTAGTTCTAGGCCGGGAGGGTCGGCGTACTATCAGCCCCAGCATTTT. Its protein product is CASSSRPGGSAYYQPQHF.